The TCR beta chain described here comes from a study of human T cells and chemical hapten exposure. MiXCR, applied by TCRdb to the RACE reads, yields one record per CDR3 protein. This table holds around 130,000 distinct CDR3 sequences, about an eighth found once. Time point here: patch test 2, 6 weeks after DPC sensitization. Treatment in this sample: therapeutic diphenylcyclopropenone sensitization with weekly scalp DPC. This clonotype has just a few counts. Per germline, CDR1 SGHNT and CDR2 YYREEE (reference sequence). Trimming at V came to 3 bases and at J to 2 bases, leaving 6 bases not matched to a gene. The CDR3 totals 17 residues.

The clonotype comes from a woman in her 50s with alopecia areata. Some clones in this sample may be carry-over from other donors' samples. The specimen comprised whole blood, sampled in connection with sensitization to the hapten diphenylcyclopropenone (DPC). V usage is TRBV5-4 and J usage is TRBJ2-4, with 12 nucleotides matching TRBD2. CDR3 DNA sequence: TGTGCCAGCAGCTCCCCAGGACTAGCGGGACCCAAAAACATTCAGTACTTC. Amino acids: CASSSPGLAGPKNIQYF.